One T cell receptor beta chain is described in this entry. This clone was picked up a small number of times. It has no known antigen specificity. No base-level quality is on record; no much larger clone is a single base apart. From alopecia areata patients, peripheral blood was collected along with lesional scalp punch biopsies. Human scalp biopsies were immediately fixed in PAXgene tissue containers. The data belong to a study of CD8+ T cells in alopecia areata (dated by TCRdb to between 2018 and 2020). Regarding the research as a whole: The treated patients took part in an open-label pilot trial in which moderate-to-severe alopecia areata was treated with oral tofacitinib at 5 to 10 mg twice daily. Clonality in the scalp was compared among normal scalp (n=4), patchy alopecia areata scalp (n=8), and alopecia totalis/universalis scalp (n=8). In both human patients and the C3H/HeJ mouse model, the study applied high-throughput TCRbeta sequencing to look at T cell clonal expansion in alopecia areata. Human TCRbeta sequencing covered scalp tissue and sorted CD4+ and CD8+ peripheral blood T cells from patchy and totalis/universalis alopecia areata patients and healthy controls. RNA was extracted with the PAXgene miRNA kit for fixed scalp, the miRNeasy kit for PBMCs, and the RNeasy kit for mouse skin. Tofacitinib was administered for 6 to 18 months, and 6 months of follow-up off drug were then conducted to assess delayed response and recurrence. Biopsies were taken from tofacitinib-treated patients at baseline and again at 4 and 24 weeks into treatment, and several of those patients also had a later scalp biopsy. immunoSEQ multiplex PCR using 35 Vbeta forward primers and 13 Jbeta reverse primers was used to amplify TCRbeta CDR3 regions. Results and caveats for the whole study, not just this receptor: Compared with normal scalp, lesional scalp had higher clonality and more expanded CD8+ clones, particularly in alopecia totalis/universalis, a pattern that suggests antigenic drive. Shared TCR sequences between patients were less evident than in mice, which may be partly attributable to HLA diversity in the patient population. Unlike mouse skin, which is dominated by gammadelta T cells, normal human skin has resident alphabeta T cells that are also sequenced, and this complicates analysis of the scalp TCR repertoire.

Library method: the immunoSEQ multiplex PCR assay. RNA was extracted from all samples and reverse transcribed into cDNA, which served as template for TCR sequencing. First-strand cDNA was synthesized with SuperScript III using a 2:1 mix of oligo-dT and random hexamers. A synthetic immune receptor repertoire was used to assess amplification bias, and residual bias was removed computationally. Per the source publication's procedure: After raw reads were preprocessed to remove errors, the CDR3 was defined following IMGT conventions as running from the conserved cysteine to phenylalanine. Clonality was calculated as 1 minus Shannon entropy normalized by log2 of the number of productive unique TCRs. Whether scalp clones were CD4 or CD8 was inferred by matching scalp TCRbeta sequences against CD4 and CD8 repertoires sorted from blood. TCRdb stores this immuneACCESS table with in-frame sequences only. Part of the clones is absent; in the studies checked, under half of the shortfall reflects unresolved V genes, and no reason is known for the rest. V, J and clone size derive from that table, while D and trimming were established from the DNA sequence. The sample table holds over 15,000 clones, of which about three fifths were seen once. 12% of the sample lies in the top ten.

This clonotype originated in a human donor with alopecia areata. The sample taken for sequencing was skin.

The nucleotide sequence is given as TGTGCCAGCAGTTTTTATGACAGACCTTACGAGCAGTACTTC. It codes for CASSFYDRPYEQYF. Here the chain combines TRBV27 and TRBJ2-7, and TRBD1 may be the D gene, going by 5 matching bases. The V end loses 3 bases and the J end loses 4 bases, and a stretch of 13 bases separates them. Via the germline V gene (reference sequence), CDR1 is MNHEY and CDR2 SMNVEV. Its CDR3 holds 14 amino acids, cysteine through phenylalanine. Of the read, only the CDR3 DNA is kept; its 42 bases are in frame from base 1.